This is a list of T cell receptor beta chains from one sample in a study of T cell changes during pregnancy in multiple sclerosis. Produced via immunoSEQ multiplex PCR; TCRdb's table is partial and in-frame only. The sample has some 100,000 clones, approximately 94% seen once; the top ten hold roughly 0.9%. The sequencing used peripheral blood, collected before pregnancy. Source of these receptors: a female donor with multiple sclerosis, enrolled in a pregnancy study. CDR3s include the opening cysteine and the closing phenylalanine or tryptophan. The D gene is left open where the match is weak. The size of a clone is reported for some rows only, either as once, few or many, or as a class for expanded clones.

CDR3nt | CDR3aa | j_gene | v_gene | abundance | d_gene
TGTGCCAGCAGCTCGGGACAGGGACATAATGAAAAACTGTTTTTT | CASSSGQGHNEKLFF | TRBJ1-4 | TRBV7-9 | . | TRBD1
TGTGCCAGCAGCTTATCGGGACTAGCGGAGGGCGCGCAGTATTTT | CASSLSGLAEGAQYF | TRBJ2-3 | TRBV7-9 | . | TRBD2
TGTGCCAGTAGTATCCCTGGACAGGGGAACTATGGCTACACCTTC | CASSIPGQGNYGYTF | TRBJ1-2 | TRBV19 | . | TRBD1
TGTGCCAGCAGTTCGGGAGTTAGCAATCAGCCCCAGCATTTT | CASSSGVSNQPQHF | TRBJ1-5 | TRBV28 | . | .
TGTGCCTGGAATTGGGGGGGCGGTACAGATACGCAGTATTTT | CAWNWGGGTDTQYF | TRBJ2-3 | TRBV30 | . | .
TGTGCCTGGACCGGGACAGTCTATGGCTACACCTTC | CAWTGTVYGYTF | TRBJ1-2 | TRBV30 | . | TRBD1
TGTGCCAGCAGCTTAATCGGGAAGAACACTGAAGCTTTCTTT | CASSLIGKNTEAFF | TRBJ1-1 | TRBV7-9 | . | .
TGTGCCAGCAGCTCAGGTGACAGGGTCAATCAGCCCCAGCATTTT | CASSSGDRVNQPQHF | TRBJ1-5 | TRBV7-8 | . | TRBD1
TGTGCCAGCTCGAGTACTAGCGGGAGGAACTACGAGCAGTACTTC | CASSSTSGRNYEQYF | TRBJ2-7 | TRBV7-9 | . | TRBD2
TGTGCCAGTAGGCCAGGGGGCACGTCTAATGAAAAACTGTTTTTT | CASRPGGTSNEKLFF | TRBJ1-4 | TRBV19 | . | TRBD1
TGCGCCAGCAGCTTGACGGCAGGGGTCCTTTTCAATGAGCAGTTCTTC | CASSLTAGVLFNEQFF | TRBJ2-1 | TRBV5-1 | . | .
TGTGCCAGCAGCCCCCGGGGGGGAAACACTGAAGCTTTCTTT | CASSPRGGNTEAFF | TRBJ1-1 | TRBV6-6 | . | .
TGTGCCAGTAGCAATAGGGGGAACACTGAAGCTTTCTTT | CASSNRGNTEAFF | TRBJ1-1 | TRBV19 | . | .
TGTGCCAGCAGCTCCGGGACTAGTGGATCAGATACGCAGTATTTT | CASSSGTSGSDTQYF | TRBJ2-3 | TRBV5-4 | . | TRBD2
TGCGCCAGCAGCGGTGAGCGGAATTCACCCCTCCACTTT | CASSGERNSPLHF | TRBJ1-6 | TRBV5-1 | . | .
TGTGCCAGCAGCGTAGCGGTGGGGGGGGACGGATTCTCCTACGAGCAGTACTTC | CASSVAVGGDGFSYEQYF | TRBJ2-7 | TRBV9 | . | TRBD2
TGTGCCAGCAGTTTGACAGGGTTCCGGCCCCAGCATTTT | CASSLTGFRPQHF | TRBJ1-5 | TRBV27 | . | TRBD1
TGTGCCAGTAGTGTAGACAGGGGCGGAGGCTACACCTTC | CASSVDRGGGYTF | TRBJ1-2 | TRBV19 | . | TRBD1
TGTGCCAGCAGCGTAGGAGGTGAAGCTTTCTTT | CASSVGGEAFF | TRBJ1-1 | TRBV7-9 | few | .
TGCAGCGTTGAAGGGCTGAGGGCCTGGGGAACTGAAGCTTTCTTT | CSVEGLRAWGTEAFF | TRBJ1-1 | TRBV29-1 | . | .
TGTGCCAGCAGCTCCCTAGCGCGTGCGAACACCGGGGAGCTGTTTTTT | CASSSLARANTGELFF | TRBJ2-2 | TRBV7-2 | . | .
TGTGCCAGCAGCGTATCGACAGGGATCTACGAGCAGTACTTC | CASSVSTGIYEQYF | TRBJ2-7 | TRBV9 | . | TRBD1
TGTGCCAGCAGCGTAGGCGGGGGGATGAACTCCTACGAGCAGTACTTC | CASSVGGGMNSYEQYF | TRBJ2-7 | TRBV9 | . | TRBD2
TGTGCCAGCCGAGGAGGCGGGAGCCCCACAGATACGCAGTATTTT | CASRGGGSPTDTQYF | TRBJ2-3 | TRBV9 | . | TRBD2
TGCGCCAGCAGTGCAAGACAGGGGGCCTACGAGCAGTACTTC | CASSARQGAYEQYF | TRBJ2-7 | TRBV10-1 | . | TRBD1
TGCGCCAGCAGCCAAGAGGTTCAGGGCAGTGAGCAGTTCTTC | CASSQEVQGSEQFF | TRBJ2-1 | TRBV4-1 | . | .
TGTGCCAGCAGCCGGGCCCCGGGACAGGGGGCGACTGAAGCTTTCTTT | CASSRAPGQGATEAFF | TRBJ1-1 | TRBV7-2 | once | TRBD1
TGTGCCAGCAGCAAAGCCGGCAGGGCCAATCAGCCCCAGCATTTT | CASSKAGRANQPQHF | TRBJ1-5 | TRBV21-1 | once | .
TGCGCCAGCAGCCAAGATTCGAGGGGGCATGGCTACACCTTC | CASSQDSRGHGYTF | TRBJ1-2 | TRBV4-3 | . | TRBD1
TGTGCCAGCAGTCTCTCGATAGACAGCTCCTACGAGCAGTACTTC | CASSLSIDSSYEQYF | TRBJ2-7 | TRBV2 | . | .
TGCAGCGTGAGCCGTCCCTCGGGCGGGAGTTACAATGAGCAGTTCTTC | CSVSRPSGGSYNEQFF | TRBJ2-1 | TRBV29-1 | once | TRBD2
TGTGCCAGCAGCCTGGAGGGGCTCAACACTGAAGCTTTCTTT | CASSLEGLNTEAFF | TRBJ1-1 | TRBV7-3 | . | .
TGTGCCAGCAGCTTATTAAACACCGGGGAGCTGTTTTTT | CASSLLNTGELFF | TRBJ2-2 | TRBV11-1 | . | .
TGCGCCAGCAGCTTGGACAGGGCGAACACTGAAGCTTTCTTT | CASSLDRANTEAFF | TRBJ1-1 | TRBV5-1 | . | .
TGTGCCAGCAGTTCCGAAATGGGCGGGGGGGGCAATGAGCAGTTCTTC | CASSSEMGGGGNEQFF | TRBJ2-1 | TRBV6-5 | . | TRBD2
TGTGCCAGCAGCTTGACTAGCGGGAACTCCTACGAGCAGTACTTC | CASSLTSGNSYEQYF | TRBJ2-7 | TRBV5-6 | . | TRBD2
TGTGCCAGCAGTTTTCGGCGAATAAGGAGCTCCTACGAGCAGTACTTC | CASSFRRIRSSYEQYF | TRBJ2-7 | TRBV28 | . | .
TGTGCCAGCAGCTTTGGACTAGCGGGATATTACGAGCAGTACTTC | CASSFGLAGYYEQYF | TRBJ2-7 | TRBV7-2 | . | TRBD2
TGTGCCAGCTCATCGTTGGACAGTAACAATGAGCAGTTCTTC | CASSSLDSNNEQFF | TRBJ2-1 | TRBV18 | few | .
TGCGCCAGCAGCTGGGGCCCGGGACAGACCTACGAGCAGTACTTC | CASSWGPGQTYEQYF | TRBJ2-7 | TRBV5-1 | . | TRBD1